The clone carrying this T cell receptor (beta chain) was counted at least ten times. No antigen is known for it. After removal of 5 bases from V and 4 bases from J, the junction contained 5 bases not matched to a gene. The CDR3 is 14 amino acids. From germline, CDR1 is PRHDT and CDR2 FYEKMQ (reference sequence). This specimen comes from a study of molecular identifiers for immune sequencing clone quantification. Whole-study findings and limits: Clonotypes topping 20 RNA copies carried over 99% of effector molecules but under 1% of naive ones.

Bulk TCR libraries were made with methods that had been previously described and with listed TCR primers. A single record per CDR3 protein comes from TCRdb applying MiXCR to the PCR reads. Of roughly 100,000 distinct CDR3 sequences listed, less than 35% are singletons. Sequencing libraries of naive CD8 cells derived from roughly 20,000 to 1,000,000 sorted cells with 10%, 30% or 50% RNA. The CD8+CD4-CCR7+CD45RA+ phenotype defined the sorted naive CD8 T cells. This TCR was recovered from a human donor in good health. Some libraries in this study had Jurkat cell RNA spiked in. The chain links TRBV13 to TRBJ2-3; 8 bases line up with TRBD2. The specimen sequenced was naive CD8+ T cells from blood, with Jurkat cell RNA spiked in. Subset reported: FACS-sorted CD8+CD4-CCR7+CD45RA+ naive T cells. The CDR3 coding sequence is TGTGCCAGCAGCGAAGCGGGAGCTGCAGATACGCAGTATTTT. This gives the protein CASSEAGAADTQYF.